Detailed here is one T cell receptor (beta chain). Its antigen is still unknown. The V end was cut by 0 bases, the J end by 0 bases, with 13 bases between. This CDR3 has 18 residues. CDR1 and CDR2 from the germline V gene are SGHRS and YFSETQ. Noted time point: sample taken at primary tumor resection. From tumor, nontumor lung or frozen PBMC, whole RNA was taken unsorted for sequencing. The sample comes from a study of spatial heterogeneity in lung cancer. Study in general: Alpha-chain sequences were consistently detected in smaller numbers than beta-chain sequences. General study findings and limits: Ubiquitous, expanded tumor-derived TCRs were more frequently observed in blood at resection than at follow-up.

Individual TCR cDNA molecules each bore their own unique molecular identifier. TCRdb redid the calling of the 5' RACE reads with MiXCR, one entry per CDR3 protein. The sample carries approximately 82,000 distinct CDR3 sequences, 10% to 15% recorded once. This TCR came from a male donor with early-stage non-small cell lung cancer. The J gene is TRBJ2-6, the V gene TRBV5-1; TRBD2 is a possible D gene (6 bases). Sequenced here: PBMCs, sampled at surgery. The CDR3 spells CASSLDGGPNSGANVLTF. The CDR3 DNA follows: TGCGCCAGCAGCTTGGATGGAGGGCCCAACTCTGGGGCCAACGTCCTGACTTTC.